Shown below are 18 T cell receptor beta chains from a single sample sequenced in a study of blood T cell repertoires in COVID-19. Some clones are missing from TCRdb's copy, which holds only in-frame ones; the method was immunoSEQ multiplex PCR. This sample has around 32,000 clones; about 86% occur once, and the top ten carry approximately 6%. The sequenced sample was peripheral blood. These TCRs come from a woman of 80 years or more with active or convalescent COVID-19.

This chain joins TRBV7-2 and TRBJ2-5; D gene unclear. V dropped 5 bases and J dropped 5 bases, with 6 bases sitting between them. CDR3 length: 11 residues. Per germline, CDR1 SGHTA and CDR2 FQGNSA. CDR3 protein: CASSTKETQYF. CDR3 in DNA: TGTGCCAGCAGCACTAAGGAGACCCAGTACTTC.

J is TRBJ1-2 and V is TRBV18; D gene ambiguous. Germline V lookup: CDR1 KGHSH, CDR2 LQKENI. V was cut by 2 bases and J by 2 bases, with 15 bases left in between. CDR3 length equals 16 residues. CDR3 protein: CASSPWTQRMNYGYTF. The CDR3 nucleotides read TGTGCCAGCTCACCATGGACTCAGAGAATGAACTATGGCTACACCTTC.

This chain uses TRBV10-3 with TRBJ1-1; a weak D match, TRBD1 (6 bases). The length of the CDR3 is 13 residues. V was cut by 0 bases and J by 4 bases, with 6 bases left in between. Germline CDR1 ENHRY, CDR2 SYGVKD. For the CDR3, the DNA is TGTGCCATCAGTGAGTCAGGGGGCACTGAAGCTTTCTTT. It codes for CAISESGGTEAFF.

V is TRBV6-5 and J is TRBJ1-5, with TRBD1 identical over 9 bases. The germline V gene has CDR1 MNHEY and CDR2 SVGAGI. The junction had 7 bases not matched to a gene; V was cut back by 6 bases and J by 7 bases. The CDR3 length is 14 residues. The DNA for the CDR3 is TGTGCCAGCAGCCAAACAGGGGGCGTCCAGCCCCAGCATTTT. Amino acids: CASSQTGGVQPQHF.

This chain connects TRBV7-2 to TRBJ2-1; 10 bases are a match to TRBD1. Germline V lookup: CDR1 SGHTA, CDR2 FQGNSA. The CDR3 extends over 15 amino acids. V lost 5 bases to trimming and J lost 5 bases; unmatched junction nucleotides: 6. The CDR3 here is CASSPGQGGNNEQFF. The CDR3 DNA reads as TGTGCCAGCAGCCCTGGACAGGGGGGGAACAATGAGCAGTTCTTC.

Only a few counts were recorded for this clone. The rearrangement joins TRBV3-1 (or the pseudogene TRBV3-2) to TRBJ2-7, with D possibly TRBD2 on 6 matching bases. The CDR3 totals 13 residues. Trimming cost V 4 bases and J 4 bases, with 11 bases left between them. The germline V gene encodes CDR1 LGHDT and CDR2 YNNKEL (reference sequence). The chain's CDR3 is CASSPGLRYEQYF. The DNA for the CDR3 is TGTGCCAGCAGCCCGGGACTGCGATACGAGCAGTACTTC.

The chain combines TRBV19 with TRBJ1-5; D not certain. Looked up from germline, CDR1 is LNHDA and CDR2 is SQIVND (reference sequence). The CDR3 has 15 residues. V was pared by 8 bases and J by 6 bases, with 20 bases between. The CDR3 nucleotides read TGTGCCAGTGCAGTGGATTGGGTATCGGGTCAGCCCCAGCATTTT. It encodes CASAVDWVSGQPQHF.

The J gene is TRBJ2-7, the V gene TRBV28, with D hard to call. CDR1 is MDHEN and CDR2 is SYDVKM in the germline V gene. There are 12 residues in the CDR3. The ends were cut back, 1 base at V and 3 bases at J, with 4 bases in the middle. The CDR3 loop reads CASSLSLYEQYF. CDR3 bases: TGTGCCAGCAGTTTATCTCTCTACGAGCAGTACTTC. Based on the CDR3 plus reference TRBV28 and TRBJ2-7, the full variable domain is DVKVTQSSRYLVKRTGEKVFLECVQDMDHENMFWYRQDPGLGLRLIYFSYDVKMKEKGDIPEGYSVSREKKERFSLILESASTNQTSMYLCASSLSLYEQYFGPGTRLTVT.

This clone was picked up a small number of times. In nucleotides, the CDR3 is TGTGCCAGCAGCTTTACCAGGAACACTGAAGCTTTCTTT. Translating it yields CASSFTRNTEAFF. The chain carries TRBV2 and TRBJ1-1; no clear D gene. Germline CDR1 reads SNHLY; CDR2 reads FYNNEI. The CDR3 covers 13 residues. The V end lost 6 bases, the J end lost 1 base, and 9 bases lay between the germline ends.

The count of this clone is one. The V gene is TRBV19, the J gene TRBJ1-5; a possible D gene is TRBD1 (5 bases). Trimming left V 3 bases short and J 6 bases short, with 15 bases between. The germline gives CDR1 LNHDA, CDR2 SQIVND (reference sequence). The CDR3 has 15 amino acids. CDR3 nucleotide sequence: TGTGCCAGTAGTATGGATCAGGGTCTAACTCAGCCCCAGCATTTT. Protein sequence: CASSMDQGLTQPQHF.

The chain joins TRBV7-9 to TRBJ2-2; 8 bases align to TRBD2. Germline loops: CDR1 SEHNR, CDR2 FQNEAQ (reference sequence). Trimming at V came to 4 bases and at J to 4 bases, leaving 11 bases not matched to a gene. This CDR3 has 17 residues. CDR3 nucleotide sequence: TGTGCCAGCAGCTACCTCCTAGCGGGCATTGCCACCGGGGAGCTGTTTTTT. Amino acids: CASSYLLAGIATGELFF.

This sequence joins TRBV2 and TRBJ1-5, with D maybe TRBD1 (6 bases). V shed 7 bases and J shed 4 bases, with 14 bases lying between them. The CDR3 is 14 amino acids. Germline loops: CDR1 SNHLY, CDR2 FYNNEI. The CDR3 loop reads CASTGDRTNQPQHF. As DNA, the CDR3 is TGTGCCAGCACTGGAGACAGGACAAATCAGCCCCAGCATTTT.

J is TRBJ1-2 and V is TRBV5-3; D might be TRBD1 (5 bases). TRBV5-3 is an ORF for which the function is uncertain. V was cut by 7 bases and J by 8 bases, with 27 bases left in between. The CDR3 has 16 amino acids. The CDR3 DNA is TGTGCCAGATTTAGATCAGCACAGGCTTTGTCGAGAGGCTACACCTTC. It codes for CARFRSAQALSRGYTF.

V usage is TRBV5-8 and J usage is TRBJ2-1, with 7 bases that match TRBD1. V lost 0 bases and J lost 10; bases outside the gene matches: 7. The CDR3 loop spans 14 amino acids. Germline CDR1 reads SGHTS; CDR2 reads YDEGEE. The CDR3 loop reads CASSLGWDSREQFF. The CDR3 DNA reads as TGTGCCAGCAGCTTGGGATGGGACAGTAGGGAGCAGTTCTTC.

The chain employs TRBV5-5 and TRBJ1-5; no clear D gene. There are 14 residues in the CDR3. Trimming removed 1 base at V and 4 bases at J, with 9 bases between. Germline loops: CDR1 SGHKS, CDR2 YYEKEE (reference sequence). The CDR3 loop reads CASSLSQANQPQHF. As DNA, the CDR3 is TGTGCCAGCAGCTTGAGCCAGGCAAATCAGCCCCAGCATTTT.

The chain links TRBV29-1 to TRBJ2-1, with 9 nucleotides matching TRBD1. Germline V gene data show CDR1 as SQVTM and CDR2 as ANQGSEA. CDR3 length: 14 amino acids. Trimming at V came to 4 bases and at J to 5 bases, leaving 6 bases not matched to a gene. The CDR3 protein is CSVGLQGADNEQFF. CDR3 nucleotide sequence: TGCAGCGTTGGCTTACAGGGGGCGGACAATGAGCAGTTCTTC.

V is TRBV24-1 and J is TRBJ2-3; TRBD2 matches 9 bases. After removal of 3 bases from V and 2 bases from J, the junction contained 8 bases not matched to a gene. The CDR3 extends over 17 amino acids. CDR1 KGHDR and CDR2 SFDVKD come from the germline V gene. In DNA form, the CDR3 reads TGTGCCACCAGTGATGCAACTAGCGGGCCACTCACAGATACGCAGTATTTT. Protein: CATSDATSGPLTDTQYF.

The rearrangement uses TRBV11-3 and TRBJ2-1; the D gene is possibly TRBD1 (5 bases). Germline V gene lookup returns CDR1 SGHNT and CDR2 YENEEA. The CDR3 sequence is 14 residues long. The germline V and J ends were trimmed by 2 bases and 9 bases, with 14 bases remaining between them. The CDR3 spells CASSLSPSGFEQFF. The CDR3 region has the DNA TGTGCCAGCAGCTTATCTCCTTCAGGGTTTGAGCAGTTCTTC.